This T cell receptor beta chain derives from a study of T cell changes during pregnancy in multiple sclerosis. Per the germline V gene, CDR1 is SGHKS and CDR2 is YYEKEE (reference sequence). CDR3 length equals 15 residues. Trimming cost V 4 bases and J 2 bases; bases outside gene matches: 5. Sequencing was performed with immunoSEQ multiplex PCR; in TCRdb, only in-frame clones are kept and a portion is missing. Of around 100,000 clones listed, roughly 90% are singletons. The clonotype was recovered from a female donor with multiple sclerosis, enrolled in a pregnancy study. Sequenced here: peripheral blood, sampled after pregnancy. The chain links TRBV5-5 to TRBJ2-7; 11 bases are shared with TRBD2. The CDR3 loop reads CASSGNSGGAYEQYF. CDR3 bases: TGTGCCAGCAGCGGAAATAGCGGGGGGGCCTACGAGCAGTACTTC.